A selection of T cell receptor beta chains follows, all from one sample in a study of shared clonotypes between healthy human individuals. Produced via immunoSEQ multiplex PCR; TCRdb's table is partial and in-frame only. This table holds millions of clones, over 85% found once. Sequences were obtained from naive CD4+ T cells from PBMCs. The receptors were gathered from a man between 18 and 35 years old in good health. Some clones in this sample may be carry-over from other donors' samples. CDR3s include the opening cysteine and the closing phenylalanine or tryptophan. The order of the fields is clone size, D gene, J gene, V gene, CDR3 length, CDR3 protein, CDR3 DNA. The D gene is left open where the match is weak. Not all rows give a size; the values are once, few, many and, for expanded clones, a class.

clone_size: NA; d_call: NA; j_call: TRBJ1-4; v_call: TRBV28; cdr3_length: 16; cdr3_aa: CASSPPRGGGNEKLFF; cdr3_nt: TGTGCCAGCAGTCCACCCCGGGGGGGAGGAAACGAAAAACTGTTTTTT
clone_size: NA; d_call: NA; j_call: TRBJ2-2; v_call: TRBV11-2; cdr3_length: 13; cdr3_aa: CASRHLRTGELFF; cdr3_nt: TGTGCCAGCAGACACCTCCGCACCGGGGAGCTGTTTTTT
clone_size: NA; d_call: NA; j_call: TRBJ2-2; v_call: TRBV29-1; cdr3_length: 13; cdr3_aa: CSVVTSNTGELFF; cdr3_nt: TGCAGCGTTGTCACATCGAACACCGGGGAGCTGTTTTTT
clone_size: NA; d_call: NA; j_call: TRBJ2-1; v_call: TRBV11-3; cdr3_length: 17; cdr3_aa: CASSLGLGRVSDYEQFF; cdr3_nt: TGTGCCAGCAGCTTAGGCTTGGGGCGGGTAAGCGATTATGAGCAGTTCTTC
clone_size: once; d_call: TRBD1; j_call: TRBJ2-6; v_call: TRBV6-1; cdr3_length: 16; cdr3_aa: CASSVDRASGANVLTF; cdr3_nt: TGTGCCAGCAGTGTAGACAGGGCATCCGGGGCCAACGTCCTGACTTTC
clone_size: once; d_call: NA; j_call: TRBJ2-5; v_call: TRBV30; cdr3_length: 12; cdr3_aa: CAWDSSWGTQYF; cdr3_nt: TGTGCCTGGGACAGTAGTTGGGGGACCCAGTACTTC
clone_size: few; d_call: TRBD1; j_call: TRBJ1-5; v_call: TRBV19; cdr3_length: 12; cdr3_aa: CATGQGSQPQHF; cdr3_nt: TGTGCCACCGGACAGGGGTCTCAGCCCCAGCATTTT
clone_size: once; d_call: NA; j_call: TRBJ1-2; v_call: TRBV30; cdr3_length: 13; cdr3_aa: CAWSQAEYYGYTF; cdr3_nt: TGTGCCTGGAGTCAGGCAGAATACTATGGCTACACCTTC
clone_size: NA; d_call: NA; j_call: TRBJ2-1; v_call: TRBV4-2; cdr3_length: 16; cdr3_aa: CASSQGEADSYNEQFF; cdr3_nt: TGTGCCAGCAGCCAAGGGGAGGCAGACTCCTACAATGAGCAGTTCTTC
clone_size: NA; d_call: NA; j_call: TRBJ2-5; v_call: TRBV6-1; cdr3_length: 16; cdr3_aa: CASSEQGLATPETQYF; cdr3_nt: TGTGCCAGCAGTGAACAGGGACTCGCAACCCCAGAGACCCAGTACTTC
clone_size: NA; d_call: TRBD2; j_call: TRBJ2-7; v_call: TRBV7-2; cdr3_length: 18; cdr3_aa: CASSFPAGTSGSSYEQYF; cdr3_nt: TGTGCCAGCAGCTTCCCCGCAGGTACTAGCGGGAGCTCCTACGAGCAGTACTTC
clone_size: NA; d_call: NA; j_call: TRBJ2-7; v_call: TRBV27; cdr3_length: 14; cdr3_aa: CASSKGHPTGEQYF; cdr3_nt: TGTGCCAGCAGTAAGGGACACCCGACCGGCGAGCAGTACTTC
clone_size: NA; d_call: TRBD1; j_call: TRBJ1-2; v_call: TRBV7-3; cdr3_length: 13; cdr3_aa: CASSLGTGDGYTF; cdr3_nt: TGTGCCAGCAGCCTCGGGACAGGGGACGGCTACACCTTC
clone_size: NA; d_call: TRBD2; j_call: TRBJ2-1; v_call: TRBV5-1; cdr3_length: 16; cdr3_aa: CASSLVSSGRPNEQFF; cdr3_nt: TGCGCCAGCAGCTTGGTGTCTAGCGGGAGGCCCAATGAGCAGTTCTTC
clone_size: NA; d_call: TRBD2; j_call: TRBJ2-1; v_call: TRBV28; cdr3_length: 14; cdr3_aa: CASKVAGVRNEQFF; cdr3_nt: TGTGCCAGCAAGGTAGCGGGAGTCCGCAATGAGCAGTTCTTC
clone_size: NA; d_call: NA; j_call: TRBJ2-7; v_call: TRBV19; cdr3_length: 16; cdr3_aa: CASSAVNPVSSYEQYF; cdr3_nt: TGTGCCAGTAGTGCCGTAAACCCCGTCAGCTCCTACGAGCAGTACTTC
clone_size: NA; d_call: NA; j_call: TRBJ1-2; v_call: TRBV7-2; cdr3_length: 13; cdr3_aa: CASSIRTQGGYTF; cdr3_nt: TGTGCCAGCAGCATTAGGACTCAGGGTGGCTACACCTTC
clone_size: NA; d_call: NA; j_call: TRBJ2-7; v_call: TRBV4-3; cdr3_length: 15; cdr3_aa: CASSQELGNSYEQYF; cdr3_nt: TGCGCCAGCAGCCAAGAGCTGGGAAACTCCTACGAGCAGTACTTC
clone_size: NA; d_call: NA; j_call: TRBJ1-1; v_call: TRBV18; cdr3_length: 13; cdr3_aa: CASSPAVADEAFF; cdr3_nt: TGTGCCAGCTCACCAGCGGTGGCGGATGAAGCTTTCTTT
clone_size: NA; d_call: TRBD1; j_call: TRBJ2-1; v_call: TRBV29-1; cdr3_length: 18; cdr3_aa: CSVGPRDRAWVEGNEQFF; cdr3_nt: TGCAGCGTTGGCCCCCGGGACAGGGCTTGGGTGGAGGGCAATGAGCAGTTCTTC
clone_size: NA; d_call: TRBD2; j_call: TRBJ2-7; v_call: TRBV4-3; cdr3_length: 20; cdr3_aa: CASSQGARLAGTSGSYEQYF; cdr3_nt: TGCGCCAGCAGCCAAGGGGCTCGGCTGGCCGGGACTAGCGGGAGTTACGAGCAGTACTTC
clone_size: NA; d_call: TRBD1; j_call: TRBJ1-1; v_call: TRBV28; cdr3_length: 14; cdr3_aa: CASSILTGGTEAFF; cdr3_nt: TGTGCCAGCAGCATACTGACAGGGGGCACTGAAGCTTTCTTT
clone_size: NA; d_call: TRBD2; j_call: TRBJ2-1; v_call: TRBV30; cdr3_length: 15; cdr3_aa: CARASGTTTYNEQFF; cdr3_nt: TGTGCCCGGGCCTCCGGGACTACGACCTACAATGAGCAGTTCTTC
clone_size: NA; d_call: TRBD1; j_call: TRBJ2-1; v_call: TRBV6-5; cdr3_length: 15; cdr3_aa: CASSYGQGAYNEQFF; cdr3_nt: TGTGCCAGCAGTTACGGACAGGGGGCCTACAATGAGCAGTTCTTC
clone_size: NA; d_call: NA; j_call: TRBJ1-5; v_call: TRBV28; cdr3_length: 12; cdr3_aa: CASKGGNQPQHF; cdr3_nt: TGTGCCAGCAAGGGGGGGAATCAGCCCCAGCATTTT
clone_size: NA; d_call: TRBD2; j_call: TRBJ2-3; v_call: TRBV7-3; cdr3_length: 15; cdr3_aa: CASSLGTSVSDTQYF; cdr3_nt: TGTGCCAGCAGCTTAGGGACTAGCGTATCAGATACGCAGTATTTT
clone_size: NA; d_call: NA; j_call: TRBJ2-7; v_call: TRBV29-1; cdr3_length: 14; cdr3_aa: CSADHRDGSSEQYF; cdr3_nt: TGCAGCGCCGACCACCGGGACGGCTCTTCCGAGCAGTACTTC
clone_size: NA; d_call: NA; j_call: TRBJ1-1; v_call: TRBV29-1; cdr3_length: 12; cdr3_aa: CQGRRDYTEAFF; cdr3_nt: TGCCAGGGTAGGCGTGATTACACTGAAGCTTTCTTT
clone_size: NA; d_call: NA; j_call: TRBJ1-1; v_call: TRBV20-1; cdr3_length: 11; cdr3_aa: CSARPVTEAFF; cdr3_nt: TGCAGTGCTAGGCCCGTCACTGAAGCTTTCTTT
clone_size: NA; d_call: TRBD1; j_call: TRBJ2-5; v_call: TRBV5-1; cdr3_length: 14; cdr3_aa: CASSGTGSRETQYF; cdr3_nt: TGCGCCAGCAGCGGGACAGGGAGTCGAGAGACCCAGTACTTC
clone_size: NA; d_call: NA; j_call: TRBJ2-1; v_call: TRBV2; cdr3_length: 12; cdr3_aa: CASRRQYNEQFF; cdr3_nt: TGTGCCAGCAGAAGACAGTACAATGAGCAGTTCTTC
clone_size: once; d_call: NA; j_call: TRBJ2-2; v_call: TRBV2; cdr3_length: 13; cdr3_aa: CASSERGTGELFF; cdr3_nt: TGTGCCAGCAGTGAAAGGGGCACCGGGGAGCTGTTTTTT
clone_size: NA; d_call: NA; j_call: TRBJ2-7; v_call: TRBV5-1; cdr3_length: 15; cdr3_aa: CASSLGTTDPYEQYF; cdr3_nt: TGCGCCAGCAGCTTGGGGACGACAGACCCCTACGAGCAGTACTTC
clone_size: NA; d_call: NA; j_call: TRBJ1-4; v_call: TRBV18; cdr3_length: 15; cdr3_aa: CASSPGGWTNEKLFF; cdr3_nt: TGTGCCAGCTCTCCGGGGGGTTGGACTAATGAAAAACTGTTTTTT
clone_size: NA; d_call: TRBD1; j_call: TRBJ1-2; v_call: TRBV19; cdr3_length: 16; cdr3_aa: CASSIVTGTVNYGYTF; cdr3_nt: TGTGCCAGTAGTATCGTAACCGGGACAGTAAACTATGGCTACACCTTC
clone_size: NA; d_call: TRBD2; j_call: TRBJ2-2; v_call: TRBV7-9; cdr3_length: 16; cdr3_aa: CASSKGLAEHPGELFF; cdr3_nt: TGTGCCAGCAGCAAGGGACTAGCGGAACATCCCGGGGAGCTGTTTTTT
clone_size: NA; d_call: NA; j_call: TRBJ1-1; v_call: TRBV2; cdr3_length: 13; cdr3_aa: CASISDRNTEAFF; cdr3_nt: TGTGCCAGCATAAGTGACAGGAACACTGAAGCTTTCTTT
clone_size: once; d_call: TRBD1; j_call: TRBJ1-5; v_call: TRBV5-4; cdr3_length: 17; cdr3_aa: CASSLIGGQDSNQPQHF; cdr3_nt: TGTGCCAGCAGCTTGATAGGGGGCCAGGATAGCAATCAGCCCCAGCATTTT
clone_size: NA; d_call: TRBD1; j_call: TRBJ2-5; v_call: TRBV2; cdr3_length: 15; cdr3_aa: CASSEAGTDQETQYF; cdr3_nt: TGTGCCAGCAGTGAAGCGGGGACAGACCAAGAGACCCAGTACTTC
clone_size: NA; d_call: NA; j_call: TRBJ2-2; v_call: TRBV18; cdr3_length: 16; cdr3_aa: CASSITGSANTGELFF; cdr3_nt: TGTGCCAGCTCGATTACAGGGTCGGCGAACACCGGGGAGCTGTTTTTT
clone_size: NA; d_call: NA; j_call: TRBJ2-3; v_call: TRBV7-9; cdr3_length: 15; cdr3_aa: CASSLSSGSTDTQYF; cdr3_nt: TGTGCCAGCAGCTTAAGCAGCGGGAGCACAGATACGCAGTATTTT
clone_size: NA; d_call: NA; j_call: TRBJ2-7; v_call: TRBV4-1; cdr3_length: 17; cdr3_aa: CASSRGPSRGPSYEQYF; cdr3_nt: TGCGCCAGCAGCCGCGGCCCTAGCAGGGGTCCTTCCTACGAGCAGTACTTC
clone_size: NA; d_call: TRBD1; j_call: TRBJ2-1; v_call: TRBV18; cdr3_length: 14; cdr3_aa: CASSIGQGYNEQFF; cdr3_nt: TGTGCCAGCTCAATCGGACAGGGATACAATGAGCAGTTCTTC
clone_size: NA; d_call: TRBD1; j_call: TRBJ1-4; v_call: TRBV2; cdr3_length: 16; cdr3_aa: CASSVDQDRGDEKLFF; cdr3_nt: TGTGCCAGCAGTGTAGACCAGGACAGGGGAGACGAAAAACTGTTTTTT
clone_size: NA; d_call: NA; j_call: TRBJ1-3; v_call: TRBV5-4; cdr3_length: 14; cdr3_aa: CASSLDGTGNTIYF; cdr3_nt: TGTGCCAGCAGCTTGGATGGGACTGGAAACACCATATATTTT
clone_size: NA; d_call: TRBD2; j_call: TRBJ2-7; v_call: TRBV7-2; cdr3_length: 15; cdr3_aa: CASSILSGSPVEQYF; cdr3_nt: TGTGCCAGCAGCATACTTAGCGGGAGTCCGGTCGAGCAGTACTTC
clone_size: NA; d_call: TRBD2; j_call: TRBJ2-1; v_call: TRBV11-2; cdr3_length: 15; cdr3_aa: CASSLVGMAGGPFFF; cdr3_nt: TGTGCCAGCAGCTTAGTTGGGATGGCGGGAGGGCCGTTTTTCTTC
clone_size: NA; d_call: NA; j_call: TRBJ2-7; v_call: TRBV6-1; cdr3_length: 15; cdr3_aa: CASSERLPPSYEQYF; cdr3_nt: TGTGCCAGCAGTGAAAGACTACCACCCTCCTACGAGCAGTACTTC
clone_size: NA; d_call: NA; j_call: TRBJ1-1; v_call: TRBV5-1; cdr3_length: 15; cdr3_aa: CASSAAPGAHTEAFF; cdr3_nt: TGCGCCAGCAGCGCAGCTCCAGGGGCGCACACTGAAGCTTTCTTT
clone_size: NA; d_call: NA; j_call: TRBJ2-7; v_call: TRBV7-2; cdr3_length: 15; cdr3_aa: CASSQETSFIYEQYF; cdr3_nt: TGTGCCAGCAGCCAAGAGACTAGTTTCATCTACGAGCAGTACTTC
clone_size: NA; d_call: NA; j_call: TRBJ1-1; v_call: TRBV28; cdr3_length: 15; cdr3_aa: CASSLSGGGNTEAFF; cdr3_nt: TGTGCCAGCAGTTTATCGGGAGGGGGGAACACTGAAGCTTTCTTT
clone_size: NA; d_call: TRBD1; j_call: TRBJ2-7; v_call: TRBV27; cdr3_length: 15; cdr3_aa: CASSGRRDRAHEQYF; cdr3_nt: TGTGCCAGCAGTGGACGCCGGGACAGGGCCCACGAGCAGTACTTC